This is a list of T cell receptor beta chains from one sample in a study of shared clonotypes between healthy human individuals. Produced via immunoSEQ multiplex PCR; TCRdb's table is partial and in-frame only. The table records roughly 500,000 clones, approximately 80% of them present only once. Source material: PBMCs. These receptors were taken from a middle-aged woman in good health. Some clones in this sample may be carry-over from other donors' samples. Each CDR3 is given with its conserved first and last residue. Fields, in order: V gene, clone size, J gene, D gene, CDR3 protein, CDR3 DNA. The D gene is left open where the match is weak. Some rows have no size entry. The others give once, few or many, or a class for an expanded clone.

TRBV6-1	-	TRBJ2-7	-	CASGLAREQYF	TGTGCCAGCGGGCTAGCGCGGGAGCAGTACTTC
TRBV7-2	-	TRBJ2-5	TRBD2	CASRLPGLEAGETQYF	TGTGCCAGCAGATTACCGGGACTAGAGGCGGGAGAGACCCAGTACTTC
TRBV27	-	TRBJ2-6	TRBD1	CASSAWGQNSGANVLTF	TGTGCCAGCAGTGCTTGGGGACAGAACTCTGGGGCCAACGTCCTGACTTTC
TRBV5-8	-	TRBJ2-2	TRBD2	CASSFPTSGRDTGELFF	TGTGCCAGCAGCTTCCCGACTAGCGGGAGGGACACCGGGGAGCTGTTTTTT
TRBV7-3	-	TRBJ2-7	TRBD2	CASSPTSGREQYF	TGTGCCAGCAGCCCTACTAGCGGGAGGGAGCAGTACTTC
TRBV28	-	TRBJ1-5	-	CASSRGGHQPQHF	TGTGCCAGCAGTCGGGGTGGGCATCAGCCCCAGCATTTT
TRBV6-1	-	TRBJ2-7	-	CASSRDAEQYF	TGTGCCAGCAGCCGCGACGCCGAGCAGTACTTC
TRBV13	-	TRBJ2-1	TRBD2	CASNRLAGVNEQFF	TGTGCCAGCAACCGACTAGCGGGAGTAAATGAGCAGTTCTTC
TRBV28	-	TRBJ2-7	TRBD1	CASSSLTTGMDEQYF	TGTGCCAGCAGTTCACTAACGACAGGGATGGACGAGCAGTACTTC
TRBV13	-	TRBJ2-1	TRBD2	CASSRNLGLAGGNEQFF	TGTGCCAGCAGCCGAAATCTGGGACTAGCGGGAGGCAATGAGCAGTTCTTC
TRBV19	-	TRBJ1-3	-	CASSIRDGAILGNTIYF	TGTGCCAGTAGTATAAGGGACGGCGCCATTCTCGGAAACACCATATATTTT
TRBV10-3	-	TRBJ2-2	TRBD2	CAISRGLAGEGGELFF	TGTGCCATCAGCCGAGGACTAGCGGGAGAAGGCGGGGAGCTGTTTTTT
TRBV6-1	-	TRBJ2-1	TRBD2	CASSEHGTSNEQFF	TGTGCCAGCAGTGAGCATGGGACTAGCAATGAGCAGTTCTTC
TRBV11-3	-	TRBJ2-1	TRBD2	CASSSGLASDNEQFF	TGTGCCAGCAGCTCGGGACTAGCTTCAGACAATGAGCAGTTCTTC
TRBV27	many	TRBJ2-3	TRBD1	CASSLTGALDTQYF	TGTGCCAGCAGTCTGACAGGGGCATTAGATACGCAGTATTTT